Below, 10 T cell receptor beta chains from the same sample are listed, as sequenced in a study of T cells after posttransplantation cyclophosphamide. TCRdb's table, derived via immunoSEQ multiplex PCR, lists solely in-frame clones and lacks some. Here the sample spans approximately 13,000 clones, about four fifths being singletons. Material: memory CD4+ T cells sorted from PBMCs. These receptors were collected from a man aged 50-60 years in good health, CMV-negative, and a related stem cell transplant donor.

The chain joins TRBV10-3 to TRBJ1-1; D perhaps matches TRBD1 (5 bases). The CDR3 is 13 amino acids. V was cut by 6 bases and J by 0 bases, with 8 bases left in between. Germline CDR1 and CDR2: ENHRY and SYGVKD. This chain's CDR3 is CAIRKGMNTEAFF. DNA for the CDR3: TGTGCCATCAGGAAGGGGATGAACACTGAAGCTTTCTTT.

The gene calls are TRBV7-2 and TRBJ1-2; the D gene is possibly TRBD1 (5 bases). Germline CDR1 and CDR2: SGHTA and FQGNSA. Trimming left V 4 bases short and J 8 bases short, with 20 bases between. The CDR3 is 15 amino acids. The CDR3 DNA is TGTGCCAGCAGCTCAGAATATAGCGGGACGAGGGGCTACACCTTC. Translated, it gives CASSSEYSGTRGYTF.

Written as DNA, the CDR3 is TGTGCCATCAGTCGGACAGACAATCAGCCCCAGCATTTT. Translating gives CAISRTDNQPQHF. This rearrangement joins TRBV10-3 to TRBJ1-5, with D possibly matching TRBD1 (6 bases). The CDR3 runs to 13 residues. The V gene's germline CDR1 is ENHRY and CDR2 SYGVKD. The V gene lost 5 bases and the J gene lost 3 bases, with 8 bases spanning the gap.

This clone was seen more than once but under ten times. V usage is TRBV30 and J usage is TRBJ1-1, with a possible D match to TRBD1 (6 bases). Germline-derived CDR1 and CDR2 are GTSNPN and SVGIG (reference sequence). V lost 0 bases to trimming and J lost 0 bases, with 11 bases between them. CDR3 length: 15 amino acids. This CDR3 is CAWSVLNRVNTEAFF. As DNA, the CDR3 is TGTGCCTGGAGTGTGTTGAACAGGGTGAACACTGAAGCTTTCTTT.

The rearrangement joins TRBV6-4 to TRBJ2-6; 7 positions agree with TRBD2. The CDR3 has 16 residues. Germline loops: CDR1 MRHNA, CDR2 SNTAGT. V trimming: 4 bases; J trimming: 0 bases; junction bases outside the gene matches: 3. The CDR3 DNA follows: TGTGCCAGCAGTGTGTCTAGCGGCTCTGGGGCCAACGTCCTGACTTTC. Translated, it gives CASSVSSGSGANVLTF.

The rearrangement links TRBV4-2 to TRBJ2-7; D possibly corresponds to TRBD1 (6 bases). The CDR3 spans 17 residues. Trimming removed 1 base from V and 4 bases from J, with 20 bases in between. The germline V gene encodes CDR1 LGHNA and CDR2 YNFKEQ. In DNA form, the CDR3 reads TGTGCCAGCAGCCAAGGATTTAGTAGACAGGCCCCTTACGAGCAGTACTTC. It specifies CASSQGFSRQAPYEQYF.

This clone was seen a single time. The genes are TRBV18 and TRBJ2-1; 8 nucleotides line up with TRBD1. Looked up from germline, CDR1 is KGHSH and CDR2 is LQKENI. V was clipped by 4 bases and J by 10 bases; unmatched bases: 3. The CDR3 is 12 amino acids. In nucleotides, the CDR3 is TGTGCCAGCTCACAAGACAGGGGAGAGCAGTTCTTC. Its translation: CASSQDRGEQFF.

This clone was counted between two and nine times. The chain carries TRBV5-4 and TRBJ2-3; weak D call: TRBD1 (6 bases). V was shortened by 4 bases and J by 2 bases, with 17 bases between the two germline ends. The CDR3 extends over 16 amino acids. Germline V lookup: CDR1 SGHNT, CDR2 YYREEE (reference sequence). The CDR3 sequence is CASSLGVGGNTDTQYF. CDR3 bases: TGTGCCAGCAGCCTGGGGGTAGGGGGAAACACAGATACGCAGTATTTT. Full variable domain (remainder filled in from reference TRBV5-4 and TRBJ2-3): ETGVTQSPTHLIKTRGQQVTLRCSSQSGHNTVSWYQQALGQGPQFIFQYYREEENGRGNFPPRFSGLQFPNYSSELNVNALELDDSALYLCASSLGVGGNTDTQYFGPGTRLTVL.

V and J are TRBV2 and TRBJ2-7, with a weak D call TRBD1 (5 bases). Germline lookup yields CDR1 SNHLY and CDR2 FYNNEI. V dropped 3 bases and J dropped 11 bases, with 17 bases sitting between them. The length of the CDR3 is 13 residues. The CDR3, as DNA: TGTGCCAGCAGTGAGCAGGGCCGGTACGGTGAGTACTTC. Its translation is CASSEQGRYGEYF.

This clone is a singleton in its sample. The chain joins TRBV19 to TRBJ2-2; 7 positions match TRBD2. This CDR3 comprises 15 residues. Germline V lookup: CDR1 LNHDA, CDR2 SQIVND (reference sequence). Losses at the gene ends were 5 bases for V and 2 bases for J; bases not matched to a gene: 5. CDR3 in amino acids: CASSLRTSNTGELFF. Here the CDR3 DNA reads TGTGCCAGTAGTTTGAGGACTAGTAACACCGGGGAGCTGTTTTTT.